This TCR beta chain came from a study of shared clonotypes between healthy human individuals (dated by TCRdb to 2020 to 2022). For the study in its entirety: The cohort included three men and two women between 18 and 49 years of age. The study deeply sequenced blood TCR repertoires of about 5 healthy adults to estimate repertoire size and the extent of clonotype sharing between individuals. Each donor's leukapheresis produced roughly between roughly 0.94 and 9.5 billion PBMCs. Libraries were prepared and TCR repertoires were sequenced by different laboratories using diverse techniques, in order to increase sequencing depth and limit assay-specific biases. For each donor, CD4 naive and CD4 memory were each given three plates, CD8 naive was given two plates, and CD8 memory was given one plate. Broader findings and caveats from the paper: Even with the large sequencing depth, rarefaction of the sorted-subset datasets indicated that sequencing was incomplete. The small number of donors limited the genetic and exposure-history diversity represented. Estimated clonotype richness was generally larger for naive than for memory subsets. When four donors were compared, the shared fraction of clonotypes was roughly 4.8% for naive CD4, around 4% for naive CD8, about 2.5% for memory CD4, and roughly 0.43% for memory CD8. Compared with non-shared clonotypes, clonotypes shared by all four sorted-subset donors had higher generation probabilities. Sampling was restricted to blood, and TCR repertoires in tissues likely differ from the TCR repertoires found in blood. Based on pairwise subsampling, the degree of clonotype sharing among donors was expected to be affected by sequencing depth.

CD8 naive samples were CD45RO-negative cells positively selected for CCR7, giving a CD45RA+CCR7+ population that excluded TemRA cells. The donors were healthy, HIV-negative adults who had no recently reported acute infections or vaccinations. All donors were Caucasian adults living in Nashville, Tennessee, USA. Blood was obtained by leukapheresis, after which PBMCs were separated by Ficoll-Histopaque density gradient centrifugation and cryopreserved in liquid nitrogen vapor phase. Analytical flow cytometry was used to check the purity and quantity of every magnetically sorted T cell population. Genomic DNA was isolated from every sorted fraction and measured by UV absorbance on a Nanodrop 2000c. For CDR1 and CDR2, the germline V gene (reference sequence) lists SEHNR and FQNEAQ. The V and J ends are trimmed by 5 bases and 0 bases, leaving 10 bases between them. From its cysteine to its phenylalanine, the CDR3 spans 15 amino acids. Only CDR3 DNA remains: 45 bases, in frame from the first base.

TCR CDR3 regions were amplified from genomic DNA by multiplex PCR using the deep immunoSEQ assay. For each cell subset, the extracted genomic DNA was distributed evenly across all wells of several immunoSEQ 96-well plates, and each plate served as one replicate. For sorted subsets, 200 to 250 ng genomic DNA, equal to tens of thousands of T cell genomes, was loaded into each replicate PCR. Purified libraries were measured with a Qubit 3.0 fluorometer, size-checked on a Bioanalyzer 2100, and measured again with the KAPA Library Quantification kit. Every immunoSEQ 96-well plate was sequenced on a separate single-read 150-cycle Illumina NextSeq 550 flow cell. As for the authors' bioinformatics: Because the immunoSEQ output held only junctional sequences and lacked quality scores, the filtering could not match the filtering applied to full-length reads. To assign V/J genes and CDR3, sequences were annotated against IMGT germline references using PyIR, a Python wrapper for IgBLAST v1.9. Reads with weak V/J assignments (E-value above 1e-6), missing CDR3, stop codons, out-of-frame junctions, or ambiguous translated residues were removed. V3J clonotypes were defined by identical inferred V gene, J gene, and CDR3 amino acid sequence. The percentage overlap between two repertoires was calculated by dividing the number of shared unique clonotypes by the size of the smaller repertoire. Three approaches were used to assess repertoire richness: RTK rarefaction, the Chao1 estimator, and Recon v2.1 estimates of unobserved clonotypes. Generation probabilities for all TCRbeta clonotypes obtained by the gDNA method from a handful of donors were computed using OLGA. Sourced from immuneACCESS, this table was stored by TCRdb with only in-frame sequences that have V and J called. A share of the clones is absent; for the studies checked, an unresolved V gene accounts for under half, and the remainder has no known explanation. V and J calls and clone size are as listed in that table; D and trimming were resolved from the DNA. This sample lists about 2.1 million clones; approximately 94% were detected once. 1.7% of the sample is held by the ten biggest clonotypes.

Worth noting for this clone: The target of this receptor is not known. No base quality values were provided; no much bigger clone lies one nucleotide off. The same CDR3 also results from other DNA sequences found in this sample.

In this chain, TRBV7-9 is recombined with TRBJ2-2; tentative D gene TRBD2, with 5 bases matching. Sequencing was done on a sample of naive CD8+ T cells from PBMCs. The cell subset or site label corresponds to: CD45RA+CCR7+. This clonotype was sampled from a man between 18 and 29 years old in good health. Some clones in this sample may be carry-over from other donors' samples. The DNA sequence is given as TGTGCCAGCAGCCCAAGAGGGACGAACACCGGGGAGCTGTTTTTT. Its amino acids are CASSPRGTNTGELFF.